The present T cell receptor beta chain was sequenced within a study of T cell responses to AZD1222 COVID-19 vaccine. On the study more broadly: Combined were second doses at about 4 or about 12 weeks.

Some clones are missing from TCRdb's copy, which holds only in-frame ones; the method was immunoSEQ multiplex PCR. The table lists about 110,000 clones, almost 90% of them singletons. Findings of the study overall: The donor cohort was predominantly white British with a female majority, and clonal diversity may have been underestimated.

With regard to this clone: The antigen remains unidentified.

The J segment lost 5 bases and the V segment lost 7 bases, leaving 9 bases of the junction unmatched. CDR1 WSHSY and CDR2 SAAADI come from the germline V gene. The CDR3 has 15 residues. The chain couples TRBV10-2 to TRBJ2-7, with 12 nucleotides matching TRBD1. The starting material was peripheral blood, obtained on day 0 of AZD1222 vaccination. The TCR comes from an adult in good health. The CDR3: CASTLSGQGANEQYF. As DNA, the CDR3 is TGCGCCAGCACCTTGTCGGGACAGGGGGCTAACGAGCAGTACTTC.